The sequence of this T cell receptor beta chain was determined in a study of early T cells in non-severe SARS-CoV-2 infection. This clonotype was detected only a few times. V was clipped by 7 bases and J by 4 bases, with 10 bases between them. CDR3 length equals 12 residues. CDR1 and CDR2 from the germline V gene are SQVTM and ANQGSEA. TCRdb redid the calling of the 5' RACE reads with MiXCR, one entry per CDR3 protein. This sample has tens of thousands of distinct CDR3 sequences; around 12% occur once, and the top ten carry about 2.4%. This chain connects TRBV29-1 to TRBJ2-2; no definite D call. The receptor's source is an adult who was a healthcare worker with PCR-confirmed SARS-CoV-2 infection or an uninfected control (not recorded which). The sample consisted of whole blood, taken at baseline. CDR3 sequence (DNA): TGCAGCGCACCGGACGCCACCGGGGAGCTGTTTTTT. As protein: CSAPDATGELFF.